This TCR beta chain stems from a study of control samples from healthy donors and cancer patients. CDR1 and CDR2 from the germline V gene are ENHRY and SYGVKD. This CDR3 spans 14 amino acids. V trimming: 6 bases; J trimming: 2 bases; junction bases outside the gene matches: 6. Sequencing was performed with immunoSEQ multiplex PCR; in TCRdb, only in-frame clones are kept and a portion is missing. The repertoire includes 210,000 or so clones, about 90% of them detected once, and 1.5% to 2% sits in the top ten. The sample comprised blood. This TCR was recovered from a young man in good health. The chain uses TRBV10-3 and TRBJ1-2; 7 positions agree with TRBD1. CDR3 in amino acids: CAIRKGTDNYGYTF. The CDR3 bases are TGTGCCATCAGAAAAGGGACAGACAACTATGGCTACACCTTC.